Presented here are 6 T cell receptor beta chains from one specimen sequenced in a study of identical twins. A single record per CDR3 protein comes from TCRdb applying MiXCR to the 5' RACE reads. The data contain some 500,000 distinct CDR3 sequences, about 14% of them seen just once; the ten biggest clones take up roughly 0.5%. The data were also submitted as part of a second study, on yellow fever vaccine responses in identical twins.

The sequenced sample was CD4+ T cells sorted from blood. The origin of the receptors is a woman aged 18-30 years in good health.

This clonotype appeared once. The chain is built from TRBV21-1 and TRBJ1-5; the table's TRBD1 call for D was not verified on the DNA. TRBV21-1 is classified as a pseudogene. The CDR3 is made up of 15 amino acids. The CDR3 DNA is TGTGCCAGCAGCAAAGCACCGACAGGGAGGCAGCCCCAGCATTTT. The encoded protein is CASSKAPTGRQPQHF.

The V and J genes are TRBV7-2 and TRBJ2-1; D unresolved. The V and J ends lost 1 base and 3 bases respectively, with 10 bases between them. The V gene's germline CDR1 is SGHTA and CDR2 FQGNSA. The CDR3 is made up of 15 amino acids. The CDR3 bases are TGTGCCAGCAGCTTAGTTGGCCCAGACTACAATGAGCAGTTCTTC. It translates to CASSLVGPDYNEQFF.

This clonotype was detected many times. The V and J genes are TRBV11-1 and TRBJ2-2, with 8 bases matching TRBD2. In germline, CDR1 is SGHAT, CDR2 FQDESV (reference sequence). This CDR3 contains 19 residues. The V segment lost 5 bases and the J segment 0 bases; nucleotides outside the gene matches: 14. The CDR3, as DNA: TGTGCCAGCAGCCCCCGCCCCGGACTAGCCCTATCGAACACCGGGGAGCTGTTTTTT. It is translated as CASSPRPGLALSNTGELFF.

The chain uses TRBV9 and TRBJ2-7; 8 bases agree with TRBD2. Germline trimming cut 0 bases from V and 3 bases from J; bases unmatched to any gene: 2. The CDR3 is 14 amino acids. The germline V gene has CDR1 SGDLS and CDR2 YYNGEE. The CDR3 nucleotides are TGTGCCAGCAGCGTAGGGAGCGGGGGCTACGAGCAGTACTTC. Encoded protein: CASSVGSGGYEQYF.

The table lists this clonotype with a few counts. The J gene is TRBJ1-2, the V gene TRBV28, with no clear D. V lost 6 bases, J lost 0 bases, and 8 bases lay in between. This CDR3 comprises 13 residues. Germline-derived CDR1 and CDR2 are MDHEN and SYDVKM. CDR3 residues: CASSPVPNYGYTF. DNA of the CDR3: TGTGCCAGCAGCCCCGTCCCTAACTATGGCTACACCTTC.

V usage is TRBV29-1 and J usage is TRBJ2-3, with 12 bases identical to TRBD2. Trimming at V came to 1 base and at J to 0 bases, leaving 14 bases not matched to a gene. The CDR3 spans 20 residues. The V gene's germline CDR1 is SQVTM and CDR2 ANQGSEA. The CDR3 is CSVEGQGRLAGGWSTDTQYF. CDR3 in DNA: TGCAGCGTTGAAGGACAGGGTCGGCTAGCGGGAGGGTGGAGCACAGATACGCAGTATTTT.